This T cell receptor beta chain was recorded in a study of T-cell memory formation after mild COVID-19. Whole-study context: TCR clusters were mostly donor specific.

MiXCR, applied by TCRdb to the 5' RACE reads, yields one record per CDR3 protein. Among about 420,000 distinct CDR3 sequences listed, 23% were seen once. The germline V gene encodes CDR1 LGHDT and CDR2 YNNKEL (reference sequence). The V segment lost 3 bases and the J segment 2 bases; nucleotides outside the gene matches: 12. The CDR3 length is 19 residues. The clonotype was recovered from an adult woman who had mild COVID-19 (a few samples of this study predate the infection). Cell type and time point are not known. V usage is TRBV3-1 and J usage is TRBJ2-3, with TRBD2 matching over 12 bases. Material: PBMCs or a T cell subset sorted from them (not recorded which). CDR3 DNA sequence: TGTGCCAGCAGCCAGGAAGGACCCCGGACTAGCGGGGACACAGATACGCAGTATTTT. This encodes CASSQEGPRTSGDTDTQYF.